The subject of this entry is one TCR beta chain. Its recognized antigen is unknown. Base qualities are not recorded, but no much larger clone differs from it by a single base. Inclusive of the bounding cysteine and phenylalanine, the CDR3 is 14 residues long. The kept DNA is CDR3 alone, 42 bases in frame from the first base. V sheds 0 bases and J sheds 4 bases, leaving 10 bases between their ends. The germline V gene (reference sequence) gives CDR1 as SGHKS and CDR2 as YYEKEE. The data stem from a study of cytomegalovirus exposure and HLA in healthy donors (TCRdb year 2017). About the full investigation: An earlier analysis of several hundred of the donors reported 276 Gb of sequence data and about 120 million unique TCR beta sequences obtained from 150 million to 200 million T cells. An early release covering about 600 HLA-typed donors comprised about 300 gigabases of sequencing data and 85 million or so unique TCR sequences. The genetic ancestry cluster associated with self-reported Caucasian donors included about four fifths of the roughly 360 genotyped donors. The study aimed to test whether signatures of past pathogen exposure could be identified by cataloging public T cell receptors. Using immunosequencing, the study profiled T cell repertoires from fewer than 700 subjects and related those repertoires to cytomegalovirus serostatus. Besides the first cohort of approximately 670 subjects, a separate validation cohort made up of about 120 different subjects was used. To predict cytomegalovirus infection status, the study brought together high-throughput TCR immunosequencing, statistical association of individual TCRs with disease status, and machine learning. To study patterns of TCR occurrence, a later analysis re-analyzed previously published TCR beta repertoires from around 670 donors and added high-resolution HLA genotyping. The later analysis used no new phenotypic data to find candidate immune exposures, relying instead on TCR beta sequences and their occurrence across donors. To decide whether each TCR beta V gene segment behaved as functional or pseudogenic, an earlier analysis of nearly 600 of the donors relied on high-throughput TCR beta sequencing. Donor age, sex, ethnicity and CMV serostatus were collected together with the repertoire data. A later genetic analysis used genome-wide SNP genotypes for about 60% of the roughly 670 donors, treating that subset as a discovery cohort. All discovery cohort repertoires had been generated on a single sequencing platform. Both class I and class II loci were covered by HLA typing, at four-digit resolution. Typing coverage differed by locus: A, B, C, DRB1 and DQB1 were typed in roughly 629-630 donors, DQA1 in about 510, DPA1 in roughly 590, and DPB1 in 472. Because of strong linkage in the cohort, roughly 5 DR-DQ haplotypes were treated as single units for association and clustering. Among some 400 genotyped donors of the cohort, an average of around 250,000 unique TCR beta nucleotide sequences was sequenced per donor, of which about 18% were non-productive. General findings and caveats noted by the study authors: The authors suggested that the approach could potentially be generalized to other disease states and immunological phenotypes. In a later analysis, TCR association rates were found to vary across HLA loci, with the most associated TCRs seen for DRB1 alleles and the fewest for HLA-C alleles. Because counts were too low, seventeen rarely observed V segments, including chromosome 9 orphons, were excluded from the earlier analysis of around 590 of the donors. In both the original and validation cohorts, the classifier was reported to diagnose cytomegalovirus status with high specificity and sensitivity. A later analysis found that HLA-associated TCR beta chains were more clonally expanded and had lower generation probabilities than equally common non-associated chains. A further reported finding was that TCR beta sequences accurately predicted the HLA-A and HLA-B alleles for most subjects in the first cohort. According to a later analysis, parvovirus B19, influenza, CMV and Epstein-Barr virus appeared linked to several top co-occurrence clusters. Across donors, most TCR sequences were observed very rarely, whereas some public TCRs were present in many individuals. Roughly uniform sequencing depth across donors was assumed in presence/absence analyses, although this assumption may not hold. Most CMV-associated TCR beta chains appeared to be HLA-restricted in a later analysis, and the HLA associations seemed to be driven largely by CMV exposure. An association between a missense DCLRE1C variant and V-gene and J-gene trimming of TCR beta chains was found in a later genetic analysis and replicated in an independent cohort. HLA typing was unavailable for some donors at each locus, so association tests used only the typed subset. According to a later genetic analysis, donors in an Asian-associated ancestry cluster had fewer N-insertions in productive TCRs than the approximately 630-donor mean. Linkage disequilibrium might explain the correlated functional status among segregating V segments, but an unknown experimental factor could not be ruled out. The only immune exposure information available for the cohort was CMV serostatus. In an earlier analysis of approximately 590 of the donors, most TCR beta V segments appeared in productive rearrangements about 87% or about 30% of the time, broadly matching IMGT annotations. Assigning TCR associations to individual alleles was difficult when HLA alleles, especially DR and DQ, strongly co-occurred. A few of the identified cytomegalovirus-associated TCR beta chains were confirmed in vitro to be specific for cytomegalovirus antigens. Some IMGT-functional V segments, including TRBV6-2 and TRBV6-3, could not be told apart with the 87-base-pair reads, so those segments were excluded. The cohort was sequenced for TCR beta chains only, and without alpha or paired-chain data the features that could be detected were limited. The study gave a list of under 200 TCR beta chains associated with cytomegalovirus. A cluster of highly shared sequence variants was judged likely to represent a technical artifact of the sequencing pipeline. In a later analysis, 16,951 TCR beta sequences were associated with specific HLA alleles at a false discovery rate of 0.05.

In total, approximately 700 healthy bone marrow donors made up the cohort. All cohort members were sampled while nominally healthy, although unrecorded immune exposures were likely present. The donor was CMV seropositive and belonged to the group of around 300 seropositive cohort members. Every donor gave a peripheral blood sample, and the peripheral blood mononuclear cells from that sample were used for TCR beta sequencing. The Qiagen DNeasy Blood Extraction Kit was used to extract genomic DNA from the blood cell samples. Library prep was done by the immunoSEQ multiplex PCR assay. The multiplex PCR relied on a mix of 60 forward primers for TCR Vbeta segments and 13 reverse primers for TCR Jbeta segments. Amplification of the CDR3 region of rearranged TCR beta genes was performed with a multiplex PCR assay on genomic DNA. Amplified TCR beta libraries were sequenced as 87-base-pair reads on the Illumina HiSeq System. The original methods were these. A later analysis counted tens of millions of unique TCR beta chains across the 666 repertoires, and around 12 million of these chains were shared by at least two donors. A nearest-neighbor algorithm error-corrected the raw reads and collapsed the reads into unique sequences, merging closely related sequences to remove PCR and sequencing errors. V, D and J gene segments were assigned by aligning CDR3 sequences to IMGT reference sequences. For a sequence to be retained, at least a six-nucleotide match to both a V gene segment and a J gene segment was required. Rearrangements were classified as productive when the CDR3 lacked stop codons and remained in frame with V and J, and all other rearrangements were classified as non-productive. CDR3 was defined according to IMGT convention as the region running from the second conserved V-encoded cysteine to the conserved J-encoded phenylalanine. The earlier analysis of about 590 of the donors excluded sequences that lacked an unambiguous match to a single V gene segment. In an earlier analysis of about 590 of the donors, a V segment was called functional when productive rearrangements were above 56.7%, and segregating when the standard deviation between donors exceeded 5%. A statistical classification framework was built for diagnosing cytomegalovirus status from the catalog of TCR beta chain sequences. In a later analysis, TCR nucleotide sequences were compared against IMGT/GENE-DB human TR gene sequences so that V and J genes could be assigned. A later analysis assigned CDR3 sequences and most-parsimonious VDJ recombination scenarios with the TCRdist pipeline. In a later analysis, every TCR beta chain was defined by the combination of its CDR3 amino acid sequence and its V-gene family, and reads without a unique V-gene family were dropped. To address suspected cross-contamination and a sequencing artifact, a later analysis removed 550 to 750 highly shared, low-generation-probability nucleotide sequences. In a later analysis, a clonal expansion index was calculated for each public chain from normalized within-repertoire ranks of inferred template counts. Generation probabilities in a later analysis came from a VDJ recombination model fitted to out-of-frame rearrangements, and those results were checked against IGoR. In a later analysis, TCR-TCR, TCR-HLA and TCR-CMV co-occurrence was scored with hypergeometric tests, and a repertoire-size bias correction was applied to TCR pairs. A later analysis estimated false discovery rates by permuting HLA or CMV assignments 20 times. In a later analysis, co-occurring TCRs were grouped using DBSCAN, and TCRdist sequence similarity was added for clustering within HLA-allele-positive subsets. Repertoires with fewer than 30,000 or more than 120,000 public chains were left out of co-occurrence clustering, as were five repertoires with anomalous nucleotide sharing. TCRdb retrieved this table from immuneACCESS and kept in-frame rearrangements only. Not all clones are present; in checked studies, unresolved V genes account for under half, and no reason is known for the remainder. That table gives V, J and clone size, and the DNA gave D and trimming. Across this sample there are 110,000 to 150,000 clones, with about 84% seen only once. Together, the top ten hold 2% to 3% of the sample.

This clonotype was obtained from a young woman in good health and CMV-seropositive. Input material: PBMCs. Recombination linked TRBV5-5 to TRBJ1-1, with a weak D call of TRBD1 (5 bases match). The nucleotide sequence reads TGTGCCAGCAGCTTGGTTACAGGTCCCACTGAAGCTTTCTTT. Its translation reads: CASSLVTGPTEAFF. With the portions outside the CDR3 filled from the reference TRBV5-5 and TRBJ1-1 genes, the complete variable region becomes DAGVTQSPTHLIKTRGQQVTLRCSPISGHKSVSWYQQVLGQGPQFIFQYYEKEERGRGNFPDRFSARQFPNYSSELNVNALLLGDSALYLCASSLVTGPTEAFFGQGTRLTVV.